The 23 T cell receptor beta chains in this list originate from one sample, sequenced in a study of Ad26.COV2.S vaccination and SARS-CoV-2 variants (dated by TCRdb to the early 2020s). The library was generated by the immunoSEQ multiplex PCR assay. Drawn from immuneACCESS, this table holds only the in-frame rearrangements with V and J called that TCRdb kept. Clones are partly lost; checked studies trace under half to an unresolved V gene and leave the rest unexplained. This sample holds roughly 500,000 clones; around 90% were observed only once. Over 10% of the sample is in the top ten clones. Sample treatment or condition, as interpreted from the label and publication: some 20 received Ad26.COV2.S at low or high dose, single or two shots; about 5 received placebo; per-sample allocation not given. Repertoires of vaccine and placebo recipients were sequenced from samples collected on day 63 after the first injection.

Material: peripheral blood, obtained in a trial of Ad26.COV2.S vaccine versus placebo. The receptors derive from a person between 18 and 65 years old who received the Ad26.COV2.S COVID-19 vaccine or a placebo.

This chain joins TRBV5-4 and TRBJ2-1; no clear D. The CDR3 length is 14 residues. Trimming took off 1 base at V and 5 bases at J, with 10 bases between the two ends. CDR1 and CDR2 from the germline V gene are SGHNT and YYREEE (reference sequence). CDR3 region: CASSLPAFHNEQFF. Here the CDR3 DNA reads TGTGCCAGCAGCTTGCCGGCCTTCCACAATGAGCAGTTCTTC.

CDR3 protein: CASSLGARGETQYF. CDR3 DNA sequence: TGTGCCAGCAGCTTAGGTGCGAGGGGGGAGACCCAGTACTTC. The chain combines TRBV7-2 with TRBJ2-5, with a possible D match to TRBD1 (6 bases). CDR1 is SGHTA, CDR2 FQGNSA, per germline. This CDR3 is 14 amino acids long. V was cut by 1 base and J by 5 bases, with 11 bases left in between.

The chain recombines TRBV13 with TRBJ2-7; the match to TRBD2 covers 10 bases. CDR3 length: 17 residues. With 5 bases clipped from V and 7 bases from J, the junction kept 17 bases outside the gene matches. Germline CDR1 reads PRHDT; CDR2 reads FYEKMQ (reference sequence). This CDR3 is CASSPSHPAGGPREQYF. The CDR3 nucleotides read TGTGCCAGCAGCCCATCTCACCCAGCGGGAGGGCCGCGAGAGCAGTACTTC. The whole variable domain, filled in from reference TRBV13 and TRBJ2-7, reads AAGVIQSPRHLIKEKRETATLKCYPIPRHDTVYWYQQGPGQDPQFLISFYEKMQSDKGSIPDRFSAQQFSDYHSELNMSSLELGDSALYFCASSPSHPAGGPREQYFGPGTRLTVT.

V gene TRBV28 combines with J gene TRBJ2-3; D not certain. The CDR3 runs to 14 residues. V was trimmed by 2 bases and J by 2 bases, leaving 8 bases between them. Germline loops: CDR1 MDHEN, CDR2 SYDVKM. In DNA, the CDR3 is TGTGCCAGCAGTTTAGCCTTGAACACAGATACGCAGTATTTT. It encodes CASSLALNTDTQYF.

The chain joins TRBV11-2 to TRBJ2-7; TRBD1 or TRBD2 may be the D gene (5 bases each). The CDR3 totals 14 residues. CDR1 SGHAT and CDR2 FQNNGV come from the germline V gene. Trimming pared 6 bases from V and 2 bases from J, leaving 14 bases between. Here the CDR3 reads CASRSIGGTYEQYF. The DNA of the CDR3 is TGTGCCAGCAGGTCTATTGGGGGAACCTACGAGCAGTACTTC.

This clone showed up just a few times. V and J are TRBV6-6 and TRBJ2-7; unclear D gene. This CDR3 is 16 amino acids long. Per the germline V gene, CDR1 is MNHNY and CDR2 is SVGAGI (reference sequence). Trimming removed 6 bases from V and 2 bases from J, with 20 bases in between. Written as DNA, the CDR3 is TGTGCCAGCAGCAAGAGTACCGGCCTTCACCCCTACGAGCAGTACTTC. Protein product: CASSKSTGLHPYEQYF.

The V gene is TRBV9, the J gene TRBJ2-3; 9 nucleotides agree with TRBD2. Germline CDR1 is SGDLS and CDR2 is YYNGEE. The CDR3 loop spans 16 amino acids. V dropped 5 bases and J dropped 0; count of bases not matched to a gene: 7. CDR3 amino acids: CASSLNSGSSTDTQYF. DNA of the CDR3: TGTGCCAGCAGTCTTAATAGCGGGAGCAGCACAGATACGCAGTATTTT.

The rearrangement uses TRBV7-3 and TRBJ2-5; 7 positions agree with TRBD2. The germline V gene encodes CDR1 SGHTA and CDR2 FQGTGA. Trimming removed 1 base from V and 5 bases from J; junction bases left unmatched: 10. This CDR3 comprises 16 residues. The CDR3 reads CASSLIGAGVGETQYF. The CDR3 coding sequence is TGTGCCAGCAGCTTAATCGGTGCGGGAGTCGGGGAGACCCAGTACTTC.

This chain links TRBV25-1 with TRBJ2-6; no definite D call. CDR1 is MGHDK and CDR2 is SYGVNS in the germline V gene. The CDR3 has 15 amino acids. Deletions cut 6 bases from V and 4 bases from J, with 13 bases between. In nucleotides, the CDR3 is TGTGCCAGCAGCGGCCTAGGGCCGGGGGCCAACGTCCTGACTTTC. This gives the protein CASSGLGPGANVLTF.

The V call is TRBV12-3 or TRBV12-4, the J call TRBJ1-2; D possibly corresponds to TRBD1 (5 bases). V was shortened by 5 bases and J by 4 bases, with 11 bases between the two germline ends. CDR3 length: 13 residues. The CDR3 DNA follows: TGTGCCAGCAGTGCCGAGGGGCCCTATGGCTACACCTTC. Encoded protein: CASSAEGPYGYTF.

This chain connects TRBV28 to TRBJ2-4; D is perhaps TRBD1 or TRBD2 (6 bases each). Germline CDR1 is MDHEN and CDR2 is SYDVKM. V was clipped by 2 bases and J by 7 bases, with 18 bases between them. CDR3 length: 16 amino acids. The DNA of the CDR3 is TGTGCCAGCAGTTTAGGGGGGTTACAGGGTTGGAACATTCAGTACTTC. It encodes CASSLGGLQGWNIQYF.

The V gene is TRBV19, the J gene TRBJ2-7; TRBD1 aligns across 7 bases. V was clipped by 4 bases and J by 0 bases; unmatched bases: 3. Germline V lookup: CDR1 LNHDA, CDR2 SQIVND (reference sequence). CDR3 length: 14 amino acids. The CDR3 nucleotides read TGTGCCAGTAGTACCAGGGGGTTCTCCTACGAGCAGTACTTC. Its protein is CASSTRGFSYEQYF.

The chain links TRBV24-1 to TRBJ2-1; 11 positions agree with TRBD2. CDR1 KGHDR and CDR2 SFDVKD come from the germline V gene. J lost 9 bases, V lost 0 bases, and 6 bases had no gene match. This CDR3 comprises 16 residues. CDR3 protein: CATSDLSLAGGSEQFF. The DNA for the CDR3 is TGTGCCACCAGTGATTTGTCCCTAGCGGGAGGCAGTGAGCAGTTCTTC.

The chain employs TRBV30 and TRBJ2-2; the D is unclear. Germline lookup yields CDR1 GTSNPN and CDR2 SVGIG (reference sequence). The length of the CDR3 is 11 residues. V dropped 6 bases and J dropped 6 bases, with 8 bases sitting between them. This CDR3 is CACVFAGELFF. Here the CDR3 DNA reads TGTGCCTGCGTTTTTGCCGGGGAGCTGTTTTTT.

The rearrangement joins TRBV3-1 (or the pseudogene TRBV3-2) to TRBJ1-5; 9 bases agree with TRBD1. Germline assignment: CDR1 LGHDT and CDR2 YNNKEL (reference sequence). The CDR3 loop spans 17 amino acids. V lost 4 bases and J lost 5; bases outside the gene matches: 12. The CDR3 sequence is CASSRTLPGQGYQPQHF. As DNA, the CDR3 is TGTGCCAGCAGCCGGACGCTTCCGGGACAGGGTTATCAGCCCCAGCATTTT.

The rearrangement uses TRBV14 and TRBJ1-1, with a possible D match to TRBD1 (6 bases). Trimming took 3 bases from V and 2 from J, leaving 19 bases between them. This CDR3 spans 17 amino acids. Germline V gene lookup returns CDR1 SGHDN and CDR2 FVKESK. CDR3 DNA sequence: TGTGCCAGCAGCCAGCTACAGGGACCTCGAGGCAACACTGAAGCTTTCTTT. It encodes CASSQLQGPRGNTEAFF.

V gene TRBV7-2 combines with J gene TRBJ2-7, with a possible D match to TRBD1 (6 bases). V gave up 5 bases and J gave up 9 bases, with 17 bases separating them. This CDR3 has 13 residues. CDR1 SGHTA and CDR2 FQGNSA come from the germline V gene. The CDR3 is CASSPRPIQGQYF. The CDR3, as DNA: TGTGCCAGCAGCCCCCGTCCAATACAGGGGCAGTACTTC. The full variable domain, completed using reference TRBV7-2 and TRBJ2-7, is GAGVSQSPSNKVTEKGKDVELRCDPISGHTALYWYRQSLGQGLEFLIYFQGNSAPDKSGLPSDRFSAERTGGSVSTLTIQRTQQEDSAVYLCASSPRPIQGQYFGPGTRLTVT.

The chain has TRBV19 and TRBJ2-5; 11 nucleotides match TRBD1. With 4 bases clipped from V and 1 base from J, the junction kept 2 bases outside the gene matches. The CDR3 is made up of 15 amino acids. Germline V gene lookup returns CDR1 LNHDA and CDR2 SQIVND (reference sequence). CDR3 in DNA: TGTGCCAGTAGTAAGGGGACAGGGGGCCAAGAGACCCAGTACTTC. This translates into CASSKGTGGQETQYF.

J is TRBJ1-2 and V is TRBV2; no clear D. V was trimmed by 5 bases and J by 3 bases, leaving 7 bases between them. Looked up from germline, CDR1 is SNHLY and CDR2 is FYNNEI. The CDR3 has 12 amino acids. The CDR3 is CASSRADYGYTF. The CDR3 region has the DNA TGTGCCAGCAGTAGGGCGGACTATGGCTACACCTTC.

The V gene is TRBV4-3, the J gene TRBJ1-1, with 8 bases fitting TRBD1. The V gene's germline CDR1 is LGHNA and CDR2 YSLEER. This CDR3 spans 16 amino acids. The J segment lost 3 bases and the V segment lost 0 bases, leaving 6 bases of the junction unmatched. The CDR3 protein is CASSQDLGRGHTEAFF. The CDR3 DNA reads TGCGCCAGCAGCCAAGATTTAGGCAGGGGGCACACTGAAGCTTTCTTT.

V usage is TRBV7-6 and J usage is TRBJ2-1, with D perhaps TRBD2 (7 bases). Trimming cost V 5 bases and J 0 bases, with 11 bases left between them. CDR3 length: 15 residues. CDR1 and CDR2 from the germline V gene are SGHVS and FNYEAQ. The CDR3 coding sequence is TGTGCCAGCAGCCCAAGGGGGGGCTCCTACAATGAGCAGTTCTTC. Amino acid sequence: CASSPRGGSYNEQFF.

The rearrangement joins TRBV6-2 or TRBV6-3 to TRBJ1-2; D might be TRBD1 (5 bases). CDR1 and CDR2 from the germline V gene are MNHEY and SVGEGT. Trimming took off 4 bases at V and 0 bases at J, with 9 bases between the two ends. The CDR3 is made up of 14 amino acids. The CDR3 region has the DNA TGTGCCAGCAGTTGGGACCGTCCTAACTATGGCTACACCTTC. This sequence encodes CASSWDRPNYGYTF.

This clone has just a few counts. The chain recombines TRBV6-4 with TRBJ2-7, with 7 nucleotides matching TRBD2. The CDR3 is 17 residues long. In germline, CDR1 is MRHNA, CDR2 SNTAGT. Unmatched junction bases numbered 16, after V lost 2 bases and J lost 6 bases. The CDR3 bases are TGTGCCAGCAGTGACCCCCCCCGGGGAGGGGTTGCGTGCGAGCAGTACTTC. Its translation is CASSDPPRGGVACEQYF.